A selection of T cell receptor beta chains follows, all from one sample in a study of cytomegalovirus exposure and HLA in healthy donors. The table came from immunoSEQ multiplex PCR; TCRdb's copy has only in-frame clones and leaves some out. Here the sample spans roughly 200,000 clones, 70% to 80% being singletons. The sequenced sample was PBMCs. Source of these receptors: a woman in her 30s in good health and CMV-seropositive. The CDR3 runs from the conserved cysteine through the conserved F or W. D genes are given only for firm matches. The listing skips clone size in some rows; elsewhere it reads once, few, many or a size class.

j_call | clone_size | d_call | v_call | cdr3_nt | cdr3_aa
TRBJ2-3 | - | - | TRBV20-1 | TGCAGTGCCCCCTACACAGATACGCAGTATTTT | CSAPYTDTQYF
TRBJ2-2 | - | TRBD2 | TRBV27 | TGTGCCAGCAGTTCCCACCGGACTAGCGGGGGGGGGAACACCGGGGAGCTGTTTTTT | CASSSHRTSGGGNTGELFF
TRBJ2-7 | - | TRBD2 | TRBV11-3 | TGTGCCAGCAGCCTCGGGGGGGGAGGAGAGCAGTACTTC | CASSLGGGGEQYF
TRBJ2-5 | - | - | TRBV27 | TGTGCCAGCACCTCCCCCGGCCGTCAGGGTTTCAAGACCCAGTACTTC | CASTSPGRQGFKTQYF
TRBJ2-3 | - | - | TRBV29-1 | TGCAGCGTCATGACAGGCTACACAGATACGCAGTATTTT | CSVMTGYTDTQYF
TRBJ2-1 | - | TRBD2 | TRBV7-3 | TGTGCCAGCAGCTTATCAGCGGGGTCCTACAATGAGCAGTTCTTC | CASSLSAGSYNEQFF
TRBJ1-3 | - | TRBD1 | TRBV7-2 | TGTGCCAGCAGCTTAGAGGCCGGGACAGAGGCTACTGGAAACACCATATATTTT | CASSLEAGTEATGNTIYF
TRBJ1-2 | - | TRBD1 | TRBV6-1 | TGTGCCAGCACTACGGGACAGGGGCTTTCCTATGGCTACACCTTC | CASTTGQGLSYGYTF
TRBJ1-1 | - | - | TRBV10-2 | TGCGCCACACAGACGGGAGCTGAAGCTTTCTTT | CATQTGAEAFF
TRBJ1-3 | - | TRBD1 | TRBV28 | TGTGCCAGCAGTTTGGGGACAGTTCTAGGAAACACCATATATTTT | CASSLGTVLGNTIYF
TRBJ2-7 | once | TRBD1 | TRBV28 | TGTGCCAGCAGTCCAGGGGGACAGGGGAACGAGCAGTACTTC | CASSPGGQGNEQYF